This passage covers 13 T cell receptor beta chains from one sample sequenced in a study of T cell repertoires in cytomegalovirus infection (dated by TCRdb to between 2018 and 2021). Sequencing was performed on an Illumina HiSeq 1500. The public reads were reprocessed in TCRdb via fastp at Q25 and MiXCR, keeping in-frame beta chains. All rows with the same CDR3 protein become a single entry with the most common DNA and genes. Present in this sample are approximately 470,000 distinct CDR3 sequences, about 42% of which were seen just once. The ten largest clones represent around two fifths of the sample. Their recognized antigens are unknown. Reading the label with the study, this specimen's treatment or condition is: in vitro stimulation with specific CMV peptide epitopes to enrich CMV-specific T cells. The specimen comprised cultured PBMCs, sampled from culture after CMV antigen stimulation. These receptors all stem from a human donor in good health (CMV status not recorded). Some clones in this sample may be carry-over from other donors' samples.

The V call is TRBV6-5, the J call TRBJ1-2; no definite D call. CDR3 length: 15 amino acids. V lost 0 bases to trimming and J lost 4 bases, with 12 bases between them. The germline V gene has CDR1 MNHEY and CDR2 SVGAGI. CDR3 in DNA: TGTGCCAGCAGTTACTCGAGACGGGCGGCCTATGGCTACACCTTC. This gives the protein CASSYSRRAAYGYTF.

This clonotype was seen a few times. The chain joins TRBV12-3 or TRBV12-4 to TRBJ1-1; no clear D. This CDR3 region has 13 residues. V was clipped by 3 bases and J by 3 bases, with 8 bases between them. In DNA form, the CDR3 reads TGTGCCAGCAGTTTCAGCACAGACACTGAAGCTTTCTTT. Translating it yields CASSFSTDTEAFF.

The chain couples TRBV28 to TRBJ1-5; D call uncertain. The CDR3 consists of 12 residues. Trimming pared 3 bases from V and 9 bases from J, leaving 9 bases between. Looked up from germline, CDR1 is MDHEN and CDR2 is SYDVKM. CDR3 in DNA: TGTGCCAGCAGTTTGATAGAGCGGCCCCAGCATTTT. Its protein product is CASSLIERPQHF.

The chain uses TRBV10-3 and TRBJ1-1; a possible D gene is TRBD1 (5 bases). V was shortened by 6 bases and J by 2 bases, with 13 bases between the two germline ends. The CDR3 loop spans 14 amino acids. Looked up from germline, CDR1 is ENHRY and CDR2 is SYGVKD. The CDR3 DNA follows: TGTGCCATCAGATTTTGGGGCGGCAACACTGAAGCTTTCTTT. This sequence encodes CAIRFWGGNTEAFF.

The V and J genes are TRBV11-2 and TRBJ2-3, with D uncertain. Trimming removed 5 bases at V and 6 bases at J, with 9 bases between. This CDR3 has 12 residues. The germline V gene has CDR1 SGHAT and CDR2 FQNNGV. CDR3 loop: CASSPYRDTQYF. CDR3 nucleotide sequence: TGTGCCAGCAGCCCTTACCGGGATACGCAGTATTTT. The full variable domain, its missing parts supplied by reference TRBV11-2 and TRBJ2-3, is EAGVAQSPRYKIIEKRQSVAFWCNPISGHATLYWYQQILGQGPKLLIQFQNNGVVDDSQLPKDRFSAERLKGVDSTLKIQPAKLEDSAVYLCASSPYRDTQYFGPGTRLTVL.

Only a few counts were recorded for this clonotype. The chain recombines TRBV6-6 with TRBJ1-5; TRBD1 might be the D (6 bases). The V gene lost 2 bases and the J gene lost 5 bases, with 13 bases spanning the gap. The CDR3 has 15 residues. CDR1 is MNHNY and CDR2 is SVGAGI in the germline V gene (reference sequence). The CDR3 reads CASSYTSGADQPQHF. The CDR3 region has the DNA TGTGCCAGCAGTTACACATCAGGGGCGGATCAGCCCCAGCATTTT.

The chain joins TRBV11-2 to TRBJ1-2; perhaps TRBD1 as D (6 bases). Germline CDR1 SGHAT, CDR2 FQNNGV. With 4 bases removed from V and 4 bases from J, the gap between germline ends came to 16 bases. This CDR3 is 15 amino acids long. The CDR3 nucleotides are TGTGCCAGCAGCTCCCCTAAGGACAGAATCTATGGCTACACCTTC. Translating gives CASSSPKDRIYGYTF.

The chain uses TRBV20-1 and TRBJ2-2, with D perhaps TRBD1 (5 bases). Deletions cut 5 bases from V and 0 bases from J, with 10 bases between. Per the germline V gene, CDR1 is DFQATT and CDR2 is SNEGSKA (reference sequence). This CDR3 has 14 residues. DNA of the CDR3: TGCAGTGCTTGGACACTCGCGAACACCGGGGAGCTGTTTTTT. It specifies CSAWTLANTGELFF.

The sample holds a few counts of this clonotype. The rearrangement uses TRBV7-9 and TRBJ1-4, with TRBD1 matching 9 bases. Germline V lookup: CDR1 SEHNR, CDR2 FQNEAQ (reference sequence). Trimming removed 5 bases from V and 2 bases from J; junction bases left unmatched: 3. The CDR3 runs 15 residues. This chain's CDR3 is CASSPTGGTNEKLFF. In DNA form, the CDR3 reads TGTGCCAGCAGCCCCACAGGGGGCACTAATGAAAAACTGTTTTTT.

The V gene is TRBV19, the J gene TRBJ2-7; 10 bases match TRBD2. Germline loops: CDR1 LNHDA, CDR2 SQIVND (reference sequence). This CDR3 comprises 15 residues. The J segment lost 4 bases and the V segment lost 6 bases, leaving 9 bases of the junction unmatched. The CDR3, as DNA: TGTGCCAGTAGCCCCTGGGCTAGCGGGGGTTACGAGCAGTACTTC. Protein: CASSPWASGGYEQYF. Drawing the rest from reference TRBV19 and TRBJ2-7, the complete variable domain is DGGITQSPKYLFRKEGQNVTLSCEQNLNHDAMYWYRQDPGQGLRLIYYSQIVNDFQKGDIAEGYSVSREKKESFPLTVTSAQKNPTAFYLCASSPWASGGYEQYFGPGTRLTVT.

J is TRBJ2-7 and V is TRBV6-5, with D possibly matching TRBD1 (7 bases). With 2 bases removed from V and 2 bases from J, the gap between germline ends came to 10 bases. This CDR3 contains 14 residues. Per germline, CDR1 MNHEY and CDR2 SVGAGI. The CDR3 nucleotides read TGTGCCAGCAGTTACCGGGGGACAGCCTACGAGCAGTACTTC. Its translation is CASSYRGTAYEQYF.

This clonotype was observed a few times. This chain joins TRBV4-1 and TRBJ1-3, with D maybe TRBD1 (6 bases). Germline values: CDR1 MGHRA, CDR2 YSYEKL. Trimming took 0 bases from V and 2 from J, leaving 17 bases between them. The CDR3 is 18 residues long. CDR3 DNA: TGCGCCAGCAGCCAAGATTTTGATGTCAGGGGCACTGGAAACACCATATATTTT. Translating gives CASSQDFDVRGTGNTIYF.

Only a few counts were recorded for this clonotype. This chain connects TRBV7-9 to TRBJ1-5; D is ambiguous. CDR1 and CDR2 (germline): SEHNR, FQNEAQ (reference sequence). V was trimmed by 7 bases and J by 11 bases, leaving 9 bases between them. The CDR3 spans 10 residues. CDR3: CASTPLAQHF. Written as DNA, the CDR3 is TGTGCCAGCACCCCCTTGGCCCAGCATTTT.